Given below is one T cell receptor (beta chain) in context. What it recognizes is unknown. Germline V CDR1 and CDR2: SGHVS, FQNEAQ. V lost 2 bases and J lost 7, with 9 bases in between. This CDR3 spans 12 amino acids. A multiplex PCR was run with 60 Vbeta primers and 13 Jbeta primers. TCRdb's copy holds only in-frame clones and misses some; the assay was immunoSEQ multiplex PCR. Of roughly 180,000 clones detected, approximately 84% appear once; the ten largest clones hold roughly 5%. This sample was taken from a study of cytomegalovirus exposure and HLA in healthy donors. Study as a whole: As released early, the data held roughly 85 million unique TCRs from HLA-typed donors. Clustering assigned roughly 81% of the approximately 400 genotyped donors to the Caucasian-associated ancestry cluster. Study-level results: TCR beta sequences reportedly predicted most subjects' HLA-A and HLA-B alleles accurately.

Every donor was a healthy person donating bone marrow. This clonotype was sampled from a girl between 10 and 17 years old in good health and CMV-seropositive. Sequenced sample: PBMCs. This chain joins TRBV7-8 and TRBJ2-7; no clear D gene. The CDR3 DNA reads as TGTGCCAGCAGCTTAAGGAGTTGGGAGCAGTACTTC. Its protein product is CASSLRSWEQYF.